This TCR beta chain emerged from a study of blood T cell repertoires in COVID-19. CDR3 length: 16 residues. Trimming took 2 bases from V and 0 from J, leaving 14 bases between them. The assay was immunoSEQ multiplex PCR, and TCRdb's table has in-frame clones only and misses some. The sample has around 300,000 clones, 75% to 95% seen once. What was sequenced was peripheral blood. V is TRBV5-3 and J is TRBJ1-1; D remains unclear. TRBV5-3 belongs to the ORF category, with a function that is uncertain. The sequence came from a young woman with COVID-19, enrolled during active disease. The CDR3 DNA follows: TGTGCCAGAAGCTTCCCCCGAGGTGTCATGAACACTGAAGCTTTCTTT. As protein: CARSFPRGVMNTEAFF.